This T cell receptor (beta chain) was observed in a study of T cell responses to AZD1222 COVID-19 vaccine. Regarding the study as a whole: AZD1222 recipients seropositive at baseline numbered only 6 or 7. Compared with day 0, the breadth and depth of the Spike-specific TCR repertoire rose significantly after two doses of AZD1222. Females outnumbered males among donors, who were mostly white British; clonal diversity was possibly underestimated. Regions 160-218 and 743-854 dominated among vaccine-associated CD4 TCRs spanning spike.

Turning to this clone: Antigen specificity is unknown.

CDR3 length: 14 amino acids. Germline V CDR1 and CDR2: SGHTA, FQGNSA. The trim removed 5 bases at V and 4 bases at J, leaving 5 bases unmatched. TCRdb keeps only in-frame clones here, not all; method: immunoSEQ multiplex PCR. The table records under 70,000 clones, more than 65% of them present only once. The sample was peripheral blood, taken on day 0 of MenACWY control vaccination. The chain uses TRBV7-2 and TRBJ2-5, with TRBD1 matching over 9 bases. The TCR sequence derives from an adult in good health. CDR3 residues: CASSANRGRETQYF. CDR3 coding DNA: TGTGCCAGCAGCGCGAACAGGGGGCGAGAGACCCAGTACTTC.